This T cell receptor beta chain stems from a study of early T cells in non-severe SARS-CoV-2 infection. A single count supports this clonotype. Between the trimmed V and J ends, which lost 8 bases and 2 bases, there was a span of 7 bases. Germline assignment: CDR1 SNHLY and CDR2 FYNNEI. The CDR3 consists of 13 residues. MiXCR, run by TCRdb on the 5' RACE reads, gives a single entry per CDR3 protein. The repertoire has approximately 110,000 distinct CDR3 sequences, under 15% of them found once; the top ten carry 20% to 25%. The origin of this receptor is an adult who was a healthcare worker with PCR-confirmed SARS-CoV-2 infection or an uninfected control (not recorded which). The rearrangement links TRBV2 to TRBJ2-6, with D unclear. What was sequenced was whole blood. The CDR3 DNA sequence: TGTGCCAGCTTGGACGCTGGGGCCAACGTCCTGACTTTC. Its protein is CASLDAGANVLTF.